A selection of T cell receptor beta chains follows, all from one sample in a study of identical twins. TCRdb reprocessed the 5' RACE reads via MiXCR and lists one record per CDR3 protein. The data hold 450,000 to 600,000 distinct CDR3 sequences, with 20% to 25% observed a single time. These records were also assigned to another study, of yellow fever vaccine responses in identical twins.

Sequenced material: CD4+ T cells sorted from blood. Receptors were obtained from a woman younger than 35 in good health. Both conserved end residues are part of each CDR3. D genes are given only for firm matches. The listing skips clone size in some rows; elsewhere it reads once, few, many or a size class.

size: few; J: TRBJ2-7; V: TRBV5-1; D: TRBD2; CDR3: CASSFISGRDYEQYF; DNA: TGCGCCAGCAGCTTTATTAGCGGGAGAGACTACGAGCAGTACTTC
size: .; J: TRBJ2-1; V: TRBV7-9; D: .; CDR3: CASSLVPVYNEQFF; DNA: TGTGCCAGCAGCTTAGTTCCGGTTTACAATGAGCAGTTCTTC
size: .; J: TRBJ2-1; V: TRBV20-1; D: .; CDR3: CSARGHANEQFF; DNA: TGCAGTGCTAGGGGCCACGCCAATGAGCAGTTCTTC
size: few; J: TRBJ2-1; V: TRBV5-1; D: .; CDR3: CASSLTTVANEQFF; DNA: TGCGCCAGCAGCTTAACGACGGTAGCCAATGAGCAGTTCTTC
size: few; J: TRBJ1-2; V: TRBV4-1; D: .; CDR3: CASSPHTETYGYTF; DNA: TGCGCCAGCAGCCCTCACACGGAGACCTATGGCTACACCTTC
size: few; J: TRBJ2-1; V: TRBV5-1; D: .; CDR3: CASSLASDRAYNEQFF; DNA: TGCGCCAGCAGCTTGGCATCCGACAGAGCCTACAATGAGCAGTTCTTC
size: .; J: TRBJ2-1; V: TRBV24-1; D: TRBD2; CDR3: CATSEAGVPNNEQFF; DNA: TGTGCCACCAGTGAGGCGGGGGTCCCGAACAATGAGCAGTTCTTC
size: few; J: TRBJ2-1; V: TRBV10-2; D: .; CDR3: CASIRGPSSNEQFF; DNA: TGCGCCAGCATACGGGGGCCCTCGAGTAATGAGCAGTTCTTC
size: few; J: TRBJ2-2; V: TRBV15; D: .; CDR3: CATSRAGYNTGELFF; DNA: TGTGCCACCAGCAGAGCGGGGTATAACACCGGGGAGCTGTTTTTT
size: .; J: TRBJ1-1; V: TRBV7-9; D: .; CDR3: CAGAVMNTEAFF; DNA: TGTGCCGGGGCGGTAATGAACACTGAAGCTTTCTTT
size: once; J: TRBJ2-7; V: TRBV19; D: .; CDR3: CASSIFYSATYEQYF; DNA: TGTGCCAGTAGTATTTTCTACAGCGCGACCTACGAGCAGTACTTC
size: .; J: TRBJ2-1; V: TRBV20-1; D: .; CDR3: CSAPRASSYNEQFF; DNA: TGCAGTGCCCCCAGGGCGAGCTCCTACAATGAGCAGTTCTTC
size: .; J: TRBJ2-2; V: TRBV4-1; D: TRBD1; CDR3: CASSQDLITGQMAGELFF; DNA: TGCGCCAGCAGCCAAGATCTTATTACGGGACAGATGGCCGGGGAGCTGTTTTTT
size: many; J: TRBJ2-4; V: TRBV5-1; D: .; CDR3: CASSLGGLAKNIQYF; DNA: TGTGCCAGCAGCTTAGGGGGGCTGGCCAAAAACATTCAGTACTTC
size: .; J: TRBJ2-3; V: TRBV20-1; D: TRBD2; CDR3: CSANTGTSGTDTQYF; DNA: TGCAGTGCTAACACCGGGACTAGCGGGACGGATACGCAGTATTTT
size: .; J: TRBJ1-2; V: TRBV4-1; D: .; CDR3: CASSQVADPYGYTF; DNA: TGCGCCAGCAGCCAAGTAGCAGACCCCTATGGCTACACCTTC
size: once; J: TRBJ2-1; V: TRBV4-1; D: .; CDR3: CASSQAQGLDYNEQFF; DNA: TGCGCCAGCAGCCAAGCACAGGGTCTAGATTACAATGAGCAGTTCTTC
size: .; J: TRBJ2-3; V: TRBV12-3/TRBV12-4; D: TRBD1; CDR3: CASSPGQAPNPTDTQYF; DNA: TGTGCCAGCAGTCCCGGACAGGCCCCGAACCCCACAGATACGCAGTATTTT
size: .; J: TRBJ2-5; V: TRBV6-2/TRBV6-3; D: .; CDR3: CASSSQGVPPETQYF; DNA: TGTGCCAGCAGTTCGCAGGGAGTACCCCCAGAGACCCAGTACTTC
size: few; J: TRBJ2-1; V: TRBV11-2; D: .; CDR3: CASSNSVNNEQFF; DNA: TGTGCCAGCAGCAACTCCGTTAACAATGAGCAGTTCTTC
size: .; J: TRBJ2-7; V: TRBV6-2/TRBV6-3; D: TRBD2; CDR3: CASSPSGTSNYEQYF; DNA: TGTGCCAGCAGCCCCTCCGGGACTAGCAACTACGAGCAGTACTTC
size: few; J: TRBJ2-1; V: TRBV4-2; D: .; CDR3: CASSQSLSGVYEQFF; DNA: TGTGCCAGCAGCCAAAGTCTCTCAGGGGTCTATGAGCAGTTCTTC
size: .; J: TRBJ2-3; V: TRBV7-9; D: .; CDR3: CASSLHDGGSTDTQYF; DNA: TGCGCCAGCAGCCTCCACGATGGGGGGAGCACAGATACGCAGTATTTT
size: few; J: TRBJ2-7; V: TRBV12-3/TRBV12-4; D: .; CDR3: CASSLSADQNEQYF; DNA: TGTGCCAGCAGTCTCTCCGCGGATCAAAACGAGCAGTACTTC
size: .; J: TRBJ2-2; V: TRBV29-1; D: .; CDR3: CSAYGGSGSSSPGELFF; DNA: TGCAGCGCCTATGGGGGGTCGGGGTCTTCCAGTCCCGGGGAGCTGTTTTTT
size: .; J: TRBJ2-5; V: TRBV24-1; D: .; CDR3: CATSGRGYQETQYF; DNA: TGTGCCACCAGTGGAAGGGGCTACCAAGAGACCCAGTACTTC
size: .; J: TRBJ2-4; V: TRBV15; D: .; CDR3: CATSRGTDHIAKNIQYF; DNA: TGTGCCACCAGCAGAGGGACAGACCATATAGCCAAAAACATTCAGTACTTC
size: .; J: TRBJ2-4; V: TRBV10-1; D: TRBD1; CDR3: CASSESDRVRDRGAGGYF; DNA: TGCGCCAGCAGTGAGTCAGACCGGGTTCGGGACAGGGGCGCTGGCGGTTACTTC
size: few; J: TRBJ2-1; V: TRBV6-5; D: .; CDR3: CASSYAGLPYNEQFF; DNA: TGTGCCAGCAGTTACGCAGGGCTCCCCTACAATGAGCAGTTCTTC
size: .; J: TRBJ2-1; V: TRBV18; D: .; CDR3: CASSLGELGAEQFF; DNA: TGTGCCAGCTCACTCGGGGAACTTGGGGCTGAGCAGTTCTTC
size: .; J: TRBJ2-7; V: TRBV5-6; D: .; CDR3: CASRPGHLYEQYF; DNA: TGTGCCAGCAGACCGGGACATCTATACGAGCAGTACTTC
size: .; J: TRBJ1-5; V: TRBV3-1; D: .; CDR3: CASSQEGTLGHQPQHF; DNA: TGTGCCAGCAGCCAAGAGGGGACCCTCGGCCATCAGCCCCAGCATTTT
size: few; J: TRBJ2-3; V: TRBV5-1; D: TRBD2; CDR3: CASRGGLTSGATDTQYF; DNA: TGCGCCAGCAGGGGGGGCCTGACTAGCGGGGCGACAGATACGCAGTATTTT
size: few; J: TRBJ2-7; V: TRBV5-6; D: .; CDR3: CASSSVGAYEQYF; DNA: TGTGCCAGCAGCTCTGTGGGGGCCTACGAGCAGTACTTC
size: .; J: TRBJ2-6; V: TRBV9; D: TRBD2; CDR3: CASSVVGSGGSGANVLTF; DNA: TGTGCCAGCAGCGTAGTAGGTAGCGGGGGCTCTGGGGCCAACGTCCTGACTTTC
size: .; J: TRBJ2-2; V: TRBV6-1; D: .; CDR3: CASSRGVGGELFF; DNA: TGTGCCAGCAGTAGAGGTGTTGGCGGGGAGCTGTTTTTT
size: .; J: TRBJ2-3; V: TRBV12-3/TRBV12-4; D: .; CDR3: CASSLAQGGRDTQYF; DNA: TGTGCCAGCAGTTTAGCGCAGGGGGGTCGGGATACGCAGTATTTT
size: .; J: TRBJ2-3; V: TRBV10-3; D: TRBD2; CDR3: CATREVPSTDTQYF; DNA: TGTGCCACCCGGGAGGTACCTAGCACAGATACGCAGTATTTT
size: .; J: TRBJ1-4; V: TRBV6-1; D: .; CDR3: CASSDVGGFNEKLFF; DNA: TGTGCCAGCAGTGACGTTGGAGGGTTTAATGAAAAACTGTTTTTT
size: few; J: TRBJ2-1; V: TRBV20-1; D: TRBD1; CDR3: CSAREGSGTGGYEQFF; DNA: TGCAGTGCTAGAGAGGGGTCCGGGACAGGGGGCTATGAGCAGTTCTTC
size: once; J: TRBJ2-2; V: TRBV6-4; D: .; CDR3: CASSPSHSNTGELFF; DNA: TGTGCCAGCAGTCCATCCCACTCGAACACCGGGGAGCTGTTTTTT
size: many; J: TRBJ2-3; V: TRBV12-3/TRBV12-4; D: .; CDR3: CASSLVGSTDTQYF; DNA: TGCGCCAGCAGCTTGGTGGGGAGCACAGATACGCAGTATTTT
size: few; J: TRBJ2-1; V: TRBV9; D: TRBD2; CDR3: CASSLSAGAGVLEQFF; DNA: TGTGCCAGCAGTCTTTCCGCGGGAGCGGGAGTGCTTGAGCAGTTCTTC
size: .; J: TRBJ2-3; V: TRBV7-3; D: .; CDR3: CASSLLGPGQTDTQYF; DNA: TGTGCCAGCAGCTTACTGGGCCCTGGCCAGACAGATACGCAGTATTTT